This paragraph covers one TCR beta chain sequence. The CDR3 has 18 amino acids. The trim removed 3 bases at V and 0 bases at J, leaving 6 bases unmatched. The V gene's germline CDR1 is WSHSY and CDR2 SAAADI. The sample originates from a study of blood T cell repertoires in COVID-19. Repertoires were generated with immunoSEQ multiplex PCR, while TCRdb's copy carries only in-frame clones and drops some. Among 100,000 to 150,000 clones listed, roughly 92% were seen once. The material sequenced was peripheral blood. The clonotype originates from a man aged 50 or older with COVID-19, enrolled during active disease. The gene calls are TRBV10-2 and TRBJ2-6; TRBD2 matches at 9 bases. This CDR3 reads CASSDRTSGRSGANVLTF. The CDR3 DNA reads as TGCGCCAGCAGTGATCGCACTAGCGGGCGCTCTGGGGCCAACGTCCTGACTTTC.